The TCR beta chain under discussion was sequenced for a study of response to subunit inactivated influenza vaccine. General observations from the study: The authors proposed limited new T cell recruitment per seasonal influenza vaccination.

MiXCR, run by TCRdb on the RT-PCR reads, gives a single entry per CDR3 protein. The profile shows 650,000 to 800,000 distinct CDR3 sequences, approximately 15% of them singletons. The CDR3 has 10 residues. Germline CDR1 is DFQATT and CDR2 is SNEGSKA (reference sequence). V was pared by 5 bases and J by 9 bases, with 11 bases between. A note on this clonotype: The antigen remains unidentified.

This chain connects TRBV20-1 to TRBJ2-7; D tentatively reads TRBD1 or TRBD2 (5 bases each). Sequencing used PBMCs from blood, obtained around two weeks before vaccination. The receptor comes from a man aged 50-59 years who received an inactivated influenza vaccine. The CDR3 loop is CSAFSGGQYF. For the CDR3, the DNA is TGCAGTGCTTTCTCTGGGGGGCAGTACTTC.